This T cell receptor beta chain derives from a study of identical twins. This clonotype was observed at least ten times. In germline, CDR1 is SGHAT, CDR2 FQNNGV. V lost 3 bases, J lost 6 bases, and 20 bases stayed unmatched. The CDR3 contains 20 residues. In TCRdb, the 5' RACE reads were re-called with MiXCR into one record per CDR3 protein. The data contain approximately 620,000 distinct CDR3 sequences, 8% to 9% of them singletons. The same sample was also studied in work on yellow fever vaccine responses in identical twins.

The sequencing input was PBMCs. The rearrangement joins TRBV11-2 to TRBJ2-3, with TRBD2 matching 11 bases. This TCR was recovered from a woman under 30 in good health. The CDR3 DNA sequence: TGTGCCAGCAGCTTGGGATGGCATCGGGCACTAGCGGGAGAGGGGGATACGCAGTATTTT. Encoded protein: CASSLGWHRALAGEGDTQYF.